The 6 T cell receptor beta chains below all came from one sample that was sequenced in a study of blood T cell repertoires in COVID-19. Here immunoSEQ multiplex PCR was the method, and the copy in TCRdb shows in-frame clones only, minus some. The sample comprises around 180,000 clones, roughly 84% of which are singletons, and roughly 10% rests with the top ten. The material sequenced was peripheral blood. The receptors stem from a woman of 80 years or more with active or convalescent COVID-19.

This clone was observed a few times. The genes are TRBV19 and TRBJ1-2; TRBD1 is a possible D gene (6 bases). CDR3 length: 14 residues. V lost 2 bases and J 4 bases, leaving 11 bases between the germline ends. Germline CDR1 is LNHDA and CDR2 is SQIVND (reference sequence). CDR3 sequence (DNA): TGTGCCAGTAGTATAACAGGGCCCACCTATGGCTACACCTTC. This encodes CASSITGPTYGYTF. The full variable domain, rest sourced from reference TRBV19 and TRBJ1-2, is DGGITQSPKYLFRKEGQNVTLSCEQNLNHDAMYWYRQDPGQGLRLIYYSQIVNDFQKGDIAEGYSVSREKKESFPLTVTSAQKNPTAFYLCASSITGPTYGYTFGSGTRLTVV.

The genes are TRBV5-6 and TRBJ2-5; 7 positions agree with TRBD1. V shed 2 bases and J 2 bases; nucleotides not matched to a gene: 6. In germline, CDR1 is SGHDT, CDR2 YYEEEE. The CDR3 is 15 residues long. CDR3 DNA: TGTGCCAGCAGCTTCGACGGACAGGTACAAGAGACCCAGTACTTC. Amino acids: CASSFDGQVQETQYF.

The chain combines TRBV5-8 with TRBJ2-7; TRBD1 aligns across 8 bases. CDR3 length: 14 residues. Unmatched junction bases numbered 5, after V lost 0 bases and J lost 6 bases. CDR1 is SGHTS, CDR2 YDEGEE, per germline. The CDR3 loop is CASSLGQGRVEQYF. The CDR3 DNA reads TGTGCCAGCAGCTTGGGACAGGGGCGAGTCGAGCAGTACTTC. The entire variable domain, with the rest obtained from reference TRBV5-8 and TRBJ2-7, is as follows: EAGVTQSPTHLIKTRGQQATLRCSPISGHTSVYWYQQALGLGLQFLLWYDEGEERNRGNFPPRFSGRQFPNYSSELNVNALELEDSALYLCASSLGQGRVEQYFGPGTRLTVT.

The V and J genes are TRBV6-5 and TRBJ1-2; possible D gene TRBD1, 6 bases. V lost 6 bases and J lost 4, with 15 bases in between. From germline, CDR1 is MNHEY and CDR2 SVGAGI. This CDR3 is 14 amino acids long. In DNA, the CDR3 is TGTGCCAGCAGACACCAAACAGGGCCCTATGGCTACACCTTC. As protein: CASRHQTGPYGYTF.

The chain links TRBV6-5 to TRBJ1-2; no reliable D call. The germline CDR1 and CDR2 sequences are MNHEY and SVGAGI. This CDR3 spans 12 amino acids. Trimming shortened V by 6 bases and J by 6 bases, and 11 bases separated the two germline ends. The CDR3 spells CASSPAGDGYTF. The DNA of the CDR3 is TGTGCCAGCAGCCCGGCCGGGGATGGCTACACCTTC.

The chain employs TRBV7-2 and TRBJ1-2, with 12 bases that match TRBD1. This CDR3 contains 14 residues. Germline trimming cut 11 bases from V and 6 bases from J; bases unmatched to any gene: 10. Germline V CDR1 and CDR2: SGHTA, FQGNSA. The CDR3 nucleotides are TGTGCCGGCAAGGGACAGGGGGCAATGGATGGCTACACCTTC. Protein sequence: CAGKGQGAMDGYTF.